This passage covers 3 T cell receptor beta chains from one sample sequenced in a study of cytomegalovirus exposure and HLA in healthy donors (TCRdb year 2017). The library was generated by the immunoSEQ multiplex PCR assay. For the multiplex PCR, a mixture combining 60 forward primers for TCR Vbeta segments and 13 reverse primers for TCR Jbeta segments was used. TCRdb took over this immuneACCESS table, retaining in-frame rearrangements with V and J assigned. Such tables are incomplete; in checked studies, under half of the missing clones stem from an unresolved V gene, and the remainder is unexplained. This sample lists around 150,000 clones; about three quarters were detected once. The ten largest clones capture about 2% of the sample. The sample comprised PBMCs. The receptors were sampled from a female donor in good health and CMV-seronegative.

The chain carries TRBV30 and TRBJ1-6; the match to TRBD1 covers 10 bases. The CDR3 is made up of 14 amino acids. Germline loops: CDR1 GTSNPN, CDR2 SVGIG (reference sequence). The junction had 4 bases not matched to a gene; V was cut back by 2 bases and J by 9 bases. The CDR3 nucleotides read TGTGCCTGGAGTACGGACAGGGGGGGTTCACCCCTCCACTTT. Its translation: CAWSTDRGGSPLHF.

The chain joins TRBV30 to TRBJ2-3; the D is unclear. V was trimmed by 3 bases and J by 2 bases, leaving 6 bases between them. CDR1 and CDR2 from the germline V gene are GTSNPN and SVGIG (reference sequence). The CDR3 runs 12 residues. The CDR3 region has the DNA TGTGCCTGGAGGGCAAACACAGATACGCAGTATTTT. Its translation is CAWRANTDTQYF.

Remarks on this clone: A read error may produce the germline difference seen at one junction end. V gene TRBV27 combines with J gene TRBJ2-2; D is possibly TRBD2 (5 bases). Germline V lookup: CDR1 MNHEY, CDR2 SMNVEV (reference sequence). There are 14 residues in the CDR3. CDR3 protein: CASSFLRPIRGAVF. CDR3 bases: TGTGCCAGCAGTTTTCTCCGGCCAATCCGGGGAGCTGTTTTT.